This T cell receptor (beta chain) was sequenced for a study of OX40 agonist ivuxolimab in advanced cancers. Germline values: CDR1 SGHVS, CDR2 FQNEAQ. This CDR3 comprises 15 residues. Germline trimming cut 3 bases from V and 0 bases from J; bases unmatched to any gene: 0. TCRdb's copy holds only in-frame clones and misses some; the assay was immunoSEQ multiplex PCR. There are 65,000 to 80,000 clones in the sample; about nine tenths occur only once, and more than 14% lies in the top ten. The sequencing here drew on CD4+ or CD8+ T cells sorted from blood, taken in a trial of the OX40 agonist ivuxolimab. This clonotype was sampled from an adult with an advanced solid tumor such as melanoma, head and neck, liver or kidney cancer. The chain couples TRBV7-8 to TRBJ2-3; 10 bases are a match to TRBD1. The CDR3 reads CASSLGQGSTDTQYF. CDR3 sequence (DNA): TGTGCCAGCAGCTTGGGACAGGGGAGCACAGATACGCAGTATTTT.